This T cell receptor (beta chain) appears in the sequencing data of a study of shared clonotypes between healthy human individuals. Per sorted-subset replicate PCR, input was 150 to 250 ng DNA, representing around 29,000 T cell genomes. The authors' processing: Filtering differed since immunoSEQ provided only junctions, with no quality scores. Produced via immunoSEQ multiplex PCR; TCRdb's table is partial and in-frame only. That table gives V, J and clone size, and the DNA gave D and trimming. The table lists approximately 710,000 clones, roughly 88% of them singletons. Study-level points and caveats: The study found lower generation probabilities in non-shared clonotypes than in those shared by all four donors.

Notes on this clone: Antigen: not known.

V lost 1 base and J lost 0, with 10 bases in between. Germline-derived CDR1 and CDR2 are SGHAT and FQNNGV. This CDR3 is 17 amino acids long. The TCR was taken from a man aged 18 to 35 in good health. Some clones in this sample may be carry-over from other donors' samples. The V gene is TRBV11-2, the J gene TRBJ2-6; no firm D call. Sequencing used memory CD8+ T cells from PBMCs. Documented subset: CD45RO+ cells pooled with CCR7-negative TemRA cells. CDR3 sequence reads: CASSLVFPGSGANVLTF. The CDR3 DNA reads TGTGCCAGCAGCTTAGTTTTTCCTGGCTCTGGGGCCAACGTCCTGACTTTC.